This TCR beta chain comes out of a study of blood T cell repertoires in COVID-19. At the level of the study: Sample material is recorded as cDNA or gDNA derived from T cells, B-cell-depleted T cells, or PBMCs.

In the original workflow: By means of reference gene primer amplification, nucleated cell counts were estimated. The table came from immunoSEQ multiplex PCR; TCRdb's copy has only in-frame clones and leaves some out. V and J calls and clone size are those listed in that table; D and trimming were worked out from the DNA. The sample consists of hundreds of thousands of clones, 75% to 90% of them appearing once. Germline loops: CDR1 SQVTM, CDR2 ANQGSEA. The V gene lost 6 bases and the J gene lost 4 bases, with 15 bases spanning the gap. CDR3 length: 13 amino acids. The sample taken for sequencing was peripheral blood. The genes are TRBV29-1 and TRBJ1-2; D unclear. The clonotype was recovered from a man in his forties or fifties with acute or convalescent COVID-19. CDR3 sequence (DNA): TGCAGCGTGGGCACTATGCTCAGCTATGGCTACACCTTC. Its protein is CSVGTMLSYGYTF.